The present T cell receptor (beta chain) was sequenced within a study of CD8+CD57+ T cells in acquired aplastic anemia. Study summary: On average, sorted CD4+ and CD8+ cells gave 3 to 4 ug of DNA. Whole-study findings and limits: Any difference that existed in CD8+ Simpson's diversity between patients and controls was not significant. Patients shared around 30 CD8+ CDR3 sequences with controls.

By proportion, this clonotype is medium-sized (0.01 to 0.1%). Antigen unknown. Germline CDR1 reads SNHLY; CDR2 reads FYNNEI. V gave up 2 bases and J gave up 1 base, with 5 bases separating them. This CDR3 comprises 13 residues. Only patients with CD8+CD57+ cell expansion on flow cytometry were chosen for sequencing. No therapy had been given to the patients at the time of blood sampling. Profiling that covered TCR beta VDJ and CDR3 relied on genomic DNA as its template. TCRdb re-called the reads through MiXCR, storing one row per CDR3 protein. The data contain about 180,000 distinct CDR3 sequences, about 50% of them singletons.

The clonotype comes from a human donor with aplastic anemia. Sample: sorted CD4+, CD8+, or CD8+CD57+ T cells (not recorded which) from PBMCs. The chain recombines TRBV2 with TRBJ1-1, with unresolved D. CDR3 sequence: CASSELENTEAFF. The CDR3 bases are TGTGCCAGCAGTGAATTGGAGAACACTGAAGCTTTCTTT.